These 8 T cell receptor gamma chains came from one sample sequenced in a study of Vδ1+ human thymocytes. The antigens for these receptors are not known. Overall study findings and caveats: Thymic TRG and TRD repertoires appeared highly polyclonal, with Gaussian CDR3 length distributions.

Sequences come from RNA converted to cDNA by reverse transcription. The CDR3 regions were amplified by multiplex PCR from V-gene primers to a constant-region primer. TCRdb re-called clones from the multiplex PCR reads via CATT. The data show 30,000 to 45,000 gamma-chain clones, 20% to 25% seen once. The sequenced material came from Vdelta1+ gamma-delta thymocytes from the thymus. Subset reported: FACS-sorted CD3+ TCRalphabeta- TCRVdelta1+ TCRVdelta2- thymocytes. These receptors originate from a girl less than two years old who had congenital heart surgery.

The rearrangement joins TRGV2 to TRGJP1. The CDR3 covers 18 residues. Germline CDR1 EGSNGY, CDR2 YDSYNSKV. The ends lost 0 bases at V and 0 bases at J; junction bases unmatched: 10. The CDR3 bases are TGTGCCACCTGGGACGGGCCCTTACCTTATACCACTGGTTGGTTCAAGATATTT. Its translation: CATWDGPLPYTTGWFKIF.

On this clone itself: This sample also contains other DNA sequences that code for the same CDR3. The chain employs TRGV8 and TRGJP2. In germline, CDR1 is VENAVY, CDR2 YDSYNSRV. Trimming took 0 bases from V and 0 from J; bases not matched to a gene: 4. The CDR3 is made up of 16 amino acids. The CDR3 reads CATWDRRYSSDWIKTF. CDR3 coding DNA: TGTGCCACCTGGGATAGGCGGTATAGTAGTGATTGGATCAAGACGTTT.

This clone was recorded a few times. V is TRGV4 and J is TRGJ1 or TRGJ2. Looked up from germline, CDR1 is EGSTGY and CDR2 is YDSYTSSV. With 2 bases clipped from V and 0 bases from J, the junction kept 7 bases outside the gene matches. The CDR3 has 15 residues. CDR3 nucleotide sequence: TGTGCCACCTGGGATGACCGATCGAATTATTATAAGAAACTCTTT. Amino acid sequence: CATWDDRSNYYKKLF.

This clone showed up just a few times. A read error is possible here, since a much larger clone lies one base away. This sequence joins TRGV8 and TRGJ1 or TRGJ2. CDR3 length: 13 amino acids. V shed 4 bases, J shed 4 bases, and the junction held 7 bases outside the gene matches. The germline CDR1 and CDR2 sequences are VENAVY and YDSYNSRV. This CDR3 reads CATWERPYYKKLF. The DNA of the CDR3 is TGTGCCACCTGGGAGAGGCCCTATTATAAGAAACTCTTT.

A word on this clone: At one boundary the junction diverges from the germline segment, which might be a read error. The chain joins TRGV2 to TRGJ1 or TRGJ2. The CDR3 covers 17 residues. CDR1 EGSNGY and CDR2 YDSYNSKV come from the germline V gene. The DNA for the CDR3 is TGTGCCTCCTGGGACGGGCCTCCTTCGACTATGTATTATAAGAAACTCTTT. This sequence encodes CASWDGPPSTMYYKKLF.

As for this clone: At the DNA level, this CDR3 is encoded by other sequences in the same sample as well. V and J are TRGV3 and TRGJ1 or TRGJ2. There are 14 residues in the CDR3. Germline trimming cut 0 bases from V and 3 bases from J; bases unmatched to any gene: 5. Germline V gives CDR1 VTNTFY, CDR2 YDVSTARD (reference sequence). The CDR3 loop is CATWDRQVYYKKLF. CDR3 bases: TGTGCCACCTGGGACAGGCAAGTTTATTATAAGAAACTCTTT.

This clone was found many times. The chain is built from TRGV9 and TRGJ1 or TRGJ2. The CDR3 contains 10 residues. Per the germline V gene, CDR1 is GITISATS and CDR2 is ISYDGTV (reference sequence). The trim removed 6 bases at V and 4 bases at J, leaving 0 bases unmatched. CDR3 bases: TGTGCCTTGTGGTATTATAAGAAACTCTTT. Its translation: CALWYYKKLF.

The gene calls are TRGV2 and TRGJ1 or TRGJ2. CDR1 is EGSNGY, CDR2 YDSYNSKV, per germline. The CDR3 has 12 amino acids. The V segment lost 3 bases and the J segment 11 bases; nucleotides outside the gene matches: 10. The CDR3 sequence is CATWDFRGEKLF. DNA of the CDR3: TGTGCCACCTGGGACTTTAGGGGAGAGAAACTCTTT.